This T cell receptor beta chain was sequenced in a study of blood T cell repertoires in COVID-19. Study-wide background: Donors in the United States, Italy and Spain gave samples during acute or convalescent COVID-19. Nucleic acid was either cDNA or gDNA, and it came from T cells, B-cell-depleted T cells, or PBMCs.

The authors' processing: The authors estimated nucleated cell counts from reference gene primer amplification. Sequencing used immunoSEQ multiplex PCR; TCRdb keeps in-frame clones, though not all of them. D and trimming were read from the DNA, whereas the V and J calls and clone size are those reported in that table. The table shows 49,000 or so clones, with approximately 89% occurring only once. CDR1 is MDHEN and CDR2 is SYDVKM in the germline V gene. The CDR3 totals 12 residues. The ends were cut back, 6 bases at V and 9 bases at J, with 14 bases in the middle. The chain joins TRBV28 to TRBJ1-1; D might be TRBD1 (6 bases). Specimen: peripheral blood. The TCR sequence derives from a man aged 50 or older with acute or convalescent COVID-19. CDR3 nucleotide sequence: TGTGCCAGCAGCTCGTTGGGGACACAAGCTTTCTTT. Its translation is CASSSLGTQAFF.